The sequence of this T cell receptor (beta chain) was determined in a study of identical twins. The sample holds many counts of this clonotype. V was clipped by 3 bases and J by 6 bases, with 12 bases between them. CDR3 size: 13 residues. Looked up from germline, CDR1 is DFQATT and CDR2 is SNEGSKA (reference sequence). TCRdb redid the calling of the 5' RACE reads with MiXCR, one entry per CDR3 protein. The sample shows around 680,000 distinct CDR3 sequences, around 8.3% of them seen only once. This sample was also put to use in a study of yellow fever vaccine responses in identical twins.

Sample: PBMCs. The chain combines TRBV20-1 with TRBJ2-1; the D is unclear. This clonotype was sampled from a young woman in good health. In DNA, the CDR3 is TGCAGTGCTAGTCCCAGGCTCCGCAATGAGCAGTTCTTC. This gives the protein CSASPRLRNEQFF.